The 21 T cell receptor beta chains below come from one sample, sequenced in a study of blood T cell repertoires in COVID-19. TCRdb's table, derived via immunoSEQ multiplex PCR, lists solely in-frame clones and lacks some. The sample contains some 150,000 clones, about three quarters of which appear only once. Material for sequencing was PBMCs or T cells enriched from blood (not recorded which). The receptors were gathered from a woman aged 50 to 65 who had recovered from COVID-19.

This clone was observed a single time. The chain employs TRBV6-5 and TRBJ2-7; the D gene is possibly TRBD1 (6 bases). Between the trimmed V and J ends, which lost 5 bases and 2 bases, there was a span of 13 bases. CDR1 MNHEY and CDR2 SVGAGI come from the germline V gene. The length of the CDR3 is 14 residues. The CDR3, as DNA: TGTGCCAGCAGTAATGAAGGGGGAACCTACGAGCAGTACTTC. The encoded protein is CASSNEGGTYEQYF.

The chain links TRBV7-6 to TRBJ2-7; 7 bases line up with TRBD1. Germline V CDR1 and CDR2: SGHVS, FNYEAQ. V was pared by 1 base and J by 2 bases, with 2 bases of the junction left unmatched. CDR3 length: 14 amino acids. The DNA of the CDR3 is TGTGCCAGCAGCTTAGAACAGGGGACCTACGAGCAGTACTTC. Protein product: CASSLEQGTYEQYF. Filled out from reference TRBV7-6 and TRBJ2-7, the complete variable domain reads GAGVSQSPRYKVTKRGQDVALRCDPISGHVSLYWYRQALGQGPEFLTYFNYEAQQDKSGLPNDRFSAERPEGSISTLTIQRTEQRDSAMYRCASSLEQGTYEQYFGPGTRLTVT.

J is TRBJ1-1 and V is TRBV13; 12 nucleotides match TRBD1. Germline V gives CDR1 PRHDT, CDR2 FYEKMQ (reference sequence). With V trimmed by 5 bases and J by 5 bases, 6 bases remained unmatched. This CDR3 region has 15 residues. CDR3 region: CASSKGQGALTEAFF. The CDR3 DNA follows: TGTGCCAGCAGCAAGGGACAGGGGGCCTTAACTGAAGCTTTCTTT.

The J gene is TRBJ1-4, the V gene TRBV29-1; D may be TRBD1 (6 bases). The CDR3 spans 13 residues. V lost 2 bases and J 7 bases, leaving 11 bases between the germline ends. Germline V lookup: CDR1 SQVTM, CDR2 ANQGSEA. DNA of the CDR3: TGCAGCGTTGAATTGGGGGCGCGTGAAAAACTGTTTTTT. This gives the protein CSVELGAREKLFF.

The rearrangement uses TRBV9 and TRBJ1-5; tentative D call: TRBD1 (5 bases). The CDR3 runs to 15 residues. Between the trimmed V and J ends, which lost 4 bases and 5 bases, there was a span of 16 bases. Germline CDR1 is SGDLS and CDR2 is YYNGEE. The CDR3 loop reads CASSPAPGSDQPQHF. The CDR3, as DNA: TGTGCCAGCAGCCCAGCACCAGGGTCGGATCAGCCCCAGCATTTT.

The genes are TRBV19 and TRBJ1-5, with 9 bases identical to TRBD1. This CDR3 spans 13 amino acids. V trimming: 9 bases; J trimming: 6 bases; junction bases outside the gene matches: 6. Germline V gives CDR1 LNHDA, CDR2 SQIVND (reference sequence). CDR3 nucleotides: TGTGCCAGCGGGGGGGACAGGGTTCAGCCCCAGCATTTT. It translates to CASGGDRVQPQHF.

The V and J genes are TRBV7-3 and TRBJ2-1, with D uncertain. CDR3 length equals 14 residues. Germline assignment: CDR1 SGHTA and CDR2 FQGTGA. V dropped 1 base and J dropped 6 bases, with 10 bases sitting between them. The CDR3 region is CASSLMPGPNEQFF. The CDR3, as DNA: TGTGCCAGCAGCTTAATGCCAGGCCCCAATGAGCAGTTCTTC.

The chain uses TRBV14 and TRBJ1-1, with D possibly being TRBD1 (5 bases). V shed 3 bases and J shed 4 bases, with 9 bases lying between them. The CDR3 runs 13 residues. Germline V gene data show CDR1 as SGHDN and CDR2 as FVKESK. In nucleotides, the CDR3 is TGTGCCAGCAGCCACGGGAGGGGCACTGAAGCTTTCTTT. It encodes CASSHGRGTEAFF.

The chain is built from TRBV30 and TRBJ1-2, with 8 bases identical to TRBD1. The V and J ends lost 0 bases and 7 bases, in that order; junction bases with no gene match: 10. Looked up from germline, CDR1 is GTSNPN and CDR2 is SVGIG (reference sequence). This CDR3 has 15 amino acids. The CDR3 reads CAWSVDNRGFGGYTF. CDR3 in DNA: TGTGCCTGGAGTGTAGATAACAGGGGGTTCGGTGGCTACACCTTC. The complete variable domain, with remaining parts taken from reference TRBV30 and TRBJ1-2, reads SQTIHQWPATLVQPVGSPLSLECTVEGTSNPNLYWYRQAAGRGLQLLFYSVGIGQISSEVPQNLSASRPQDRQFILSSKKLLLSDSGFYLCAWSVDNRGFGGYTFGSGTRLTVV.

The V gene is TRBV30, the J gene TRBJ2-1; 11 nucleotides line up with TRBD2. CDR1 is GTSNPN and CDR2 is SVGIG in the germline V gene (reference sequence). The CDR3 is 15 amino acids. The ends lost 2 bases at V and 7 bases at J; junction bases unmatched: 7. The CDR3 sequence: CAWSLLAGGENEQFF. CDR3 DNA: TGTGCCTGGAGTCTTCTAGCGGGAGGAGAGAATGAGCAGTTCTTC.

A word on this clone: A read error may account for a junction end that differs from germline. The CDR3 region is CASSNRDSGLF. Written as DNA, the CDR3 is TGTGCCAGCAGTAACCGGGACAGTGGTTTATTC. The V call is TRBV12-3 or TRBV12-4, the J call TRBJ1-2; TRBD1 aligns across 7 bases. The CDR3 is 11 residues long.

V is TRBV5-4 and J is TRBJ2-3; D may be TRBD2 (5 bases). CDR1 and CDR2 from the germline V gene are SGHNT and YYREEE (reference sequence). This CDR3 comprises 15 residues. Trimming shortened V by 6 bases and J by 0 bases, and 14 bases separated the two germline ends. CDR3 nucleotides: TGTGCCAGCACCTTCGGACTGTCTAGCACAGATACGCAGTATTTT. Protein: CASTFGLSSTDTQYF.

The chain is built from TRBV27 and TRBJ1-1; D uncertain. Germline-derived CDR1 and CDR2 are MNHEY and SMNVEV (reference sequence). Trimming cost V 2 bases and J 0 bases, with 4 bases left between them. CDR3 length equals 13 residues. The CDR3: CASSLNLNTEAFF. CDR3 sequence (DNA): TGTGCCAGCAGTTTAAACTTGAACACTGAAGCTTTCTTT.

V gene TRBV9 combines with J gene TRBJ2-1; 12 bases are shared with TRBD2. Germline V gene data show CDR1 as SGDLS and CDR2 as YYNGEE. V gave up 4 bases and J gave up 8 bases; unmatched junction bases: 4. The CDR3 length is 14 residues. The CDR3 DNA reads TGTGCCAGCAGCACCGGGACTAGCGGGTATGAGCAGTTCTTC. Amino acids: CASSTGTSGYEQFF.

J is TRBJ1-5 and V is TRBV19; 11 nucleotides line up with TRBD1. V lost 1 base and J lost 6; bases outside the gene matches: 2. Germline values: CDR1 LNHDA, CDR2 SQIVND (reference sequence). This CDR3 has 15 amino acids. CDR3 DNA: TGTGCCAGTAGTATAGGGACAGGGGGCTTTCAGCCCCAGCATTTT. Its translation: CASSIGTGGFQPQHF.

This clone was seen just once. The chain recombines TRBV24-1 with TRBJ2-1; possibly TRBD2 for D (7 bases). The ends were cut back, 4 bases at V and 2 bases at J, with 17 bases in the middle. The CDR3 runs to 17 residues. Germline V CDR1 and CDR2: KGHDR, SFDVKD. CDR3 nucleotide sequence: TGTGCCACCAGTGACGAGAATCGGGGGGCGACCTACAATGAGCAGTTCTTC. Encoded protein: CATSDENRGATYNEQFF.

This clone was counted a few times. The rearrangement links TRBV12-3 or TRBV12-4 to TRBJ2-6; no clear D. The V and J ends lost 3 bases and 11 bases respectively, with 5 bases between them. The CDR3 is 11 residues long. CDR3 region: CASSFPDVLTF. The CDR3 nucleotides are TGTGCCAGCAGTTTCCCGGACGTCCTGACTTTC.

On this clone itself: This sample includes further DNA sequences coding for the same CDR3. The V gene is TRBV28, the J gene TRBJ1-2; 7 positions match TRBD1. The CDR3 loop spans 13 amino acids. Germline V gives CDR1 MDHEN, CDR2 SYDVKM. Trimming took 5 bases from V and 4 from J; bases not matched to a gene: 4. The DNA of the CDR3 is TGTGCCAGCAGTCCGCCAGGGGGCTATGGCTACACCTTC. It codes for CASSPPGGYGYTF.

V usage is TRBV19 and J usage is TRBJ2-1; perhaps TRBD2 as D (5 bases). Trimming removed 4 bases at V and 7 bases at J, with 17 bases between. CDR3 length: 15 residues. The germline gives CDR1 LNHDA, CDR2 SQIVND (reference sequence). The CDR3 region is CASSTASGFRNEQFF. In DNA form, the CDR3 reads TGTGCCAGTAGTACTGCTTCGGGATTTAGGAATGAGCAGTTCTTC.

This chain connects TRBV11-2 to TRBJ2-2, with D uncertain. The germline V and J ends were trimmed by 1 base and 3 bases, with 6 bases remaining between them. The germline V gene has CDR1 SGHAT and CDR2 FQNNGV. This CDR3 has 14 residues. The CDR3 protein is CASSLAGYTGELFF. CDR3 nucleotide sequence: TGTGCCAGCAGCTTAGCCGGTTACACCGGGGAGCTGTTTTTT.

This sequence joins TRBV7-9 and TRBJ2-2; possibly TRBD2 for D (6 bases). The CDR3 length is 16 residues. V dropped 7 bases and J dropped 0 bases, with 15 bases sitting between them. Germline V lookup: CDR1 SEHNR, CDR2 FQNEAQ (reference sequence). The CDR3 nucleotides are TGTGCCAGCACCAATACGATAGCGGCGAACACCGGGGAGCTGTTTTTT. This gives the protein CASTNTIAANTGELFF.